This TCR beta chain was captured by sequencing in a study of radiation and T cells in renal cell carcinoma. Study in general: Nephrectomy followed 15 Gy stereotactic body radiation by 4 weeks. Regarding the study as a whole: No pretreatment tumor biopsies were available for baseline clonotypes. From baseline, blood top tumor clonotypes peaked at 2 weeks post-radiation.

V was cut by 0 bases and J by 1 base, with 14 bases left in between. The CDR3 extends over 17 amino acids. Per germline, CDR1 SEHNR and CDR2 FQNEAQ (reference sequence). Worth noting for this clone: Its cognate antigen is unknown.

The repertoire was sequenced with immunoSEQ multiplex PCR; TCRdb's copy has only in-frame clones and lacks some. The sample lists some 100,000 clones; 82% were seen once. Stated time point: baseline pretreatment blood. Specified treatment: 15 Gy SBRT to primary tumor, nephrectomy 4 weeks later. The source material was blood, sampled from a patient whose treatment included radiotherapy and nephrectomy. This receptor was obtained from a man between 60 and 75 years old with renal cell carcinoma. The chain carries TRBV7-9 and TRBJ2-3, with D perhaps matching TRBD1 (5 bases). The CDR3 DNA is TGTGCCAGCAGCTTAGCGGGAAGGGGTGTGGGCACAGATACGCAGTATTTT. This translates into CASSLAGRGVGTDTQYF.